The text below deals with one TCR beta chain. Data came from immunoSEQ multiplex PCR; TCRdb stores just in-frame clones and leaves some out. This table holds around 260,000 clones, 75% to 90% found once. Recovered Cohort 3 donors showed two negative PCRs, clearance, or symptom resolution. This sample is drawn from a study of blood T cell repertoires in COVID-19. About the study: The study drew acute and convalescent COVID-19 samples from the United States, Italy and Spain.

This clonotype was sampled from a woman between 25 and 40 years old who had recovered from COVID-19. The sequenced sample consisted of PBMCs or T cells enriched from blood (not recorded which).

The CDR3 protein is CASSQGAGEQYF. For the CDR3, the DNA is TGTGCCAGCAGCCAGGGGGCTGGCGAGCAGTACTTC. The chain links TRBV11-2 to TRBJ2-7; 8 bases line up with TRBD1. In germline, CDR1 is SGHAT, CDR2 FQNNGV. Trimming took 5 bases from V and 6 from J; bases not matched to a gene: 3. The CDR3 is made up of 12 amino acids.